Below, 17 T cell receptor beta chains from the same sample are listed, as sequenced in a study of identifying expanded T cells in peripheral blood. Method: immunoSEQ multiplex PCR; TCRdb's copy keeps in-frame clones and lacks some. The sample contains about 130,000 clones, 86% of which appear only once. The material sequenced was blood. The receptors originated from a person aged 18 to 75 in good health.

The rearrangement joins TRBV5-1 to TRBJ1-5; D ambiguous. The CDR3 length is 15 residues. Looked up from germline, CDR1 is SGHRS and CDR2 is YFSETQ. V lost 0 bases and J 6 bases, leaving 13 bases between the germline ends. The CDR3 reads CASSLEPVSGQPQHF. CDR3 bases: TGCGCCAGCAGCTTGGAGCCAGTCAGCGGTCAGCCCCAGCATTTT. The full variable domain, completed using reference TRBV5-1 and TRBJ1-5, is KAGVTQTPRYLIKTRGQQVTLSCSPISGHRSVSWYQQTPGQGLQFLFEYFSETQRNKGNFPGRFSGRQFSNSRSEMNVSTLELGDSALYLCASSLEPVSGQPQHFGDGTRLSIL.

The DNA for the CDR3 is TGTGCCAGCAGCTTAGGGACAGGGGTGGACGAAAAACTGTTTTTT. It encodes CASSLGTGVDEKLFF. The V call is TRBV7-9, the J call TRBJ1-4, with TRBD1 matching 9 bases. The CDR3 loop spans 15 amino acids. V shed 1 base and J 8 bases; nucleotides not matched to a gene: 5. Germline V gives CDR1 SEHNR, CDR2 FQNEAQ (reference sequence).

This chain uses TRBV4-1 with TRBJ2-7, with 8 bases identical to TRBD1. Per the germline V gene, CDR1 is MGHRA and CDR2 is YSYEKL. This CDR3 has 16 amino acids. V dropped 1 base and J dropped 4; count of bases not matched to a gene: 9. CDR3 in DNA: TGCGCCAGCAGCCAAGTCCACTTACAGGGGGTGTACGAGCAGTACTTC. This translates into CASSQVHLQGVYEQYF.

This chain joins TRBV18 and TRBJ1-2; 9 bases are a match to TRBD1. The germline V gene has CDR1 KGHSH and CDR2 LQKENI. The CDR3 is 16 residues long. The V and J ends lost 3 bases and 4 bases, in that order; junction bases with no gene match: 9. The CDR3 loop reads CASSPPATGGVYGYTF. The CDR3 DNA is TGTGCCAGCTCACCCCCAGCGACAGGGGGTGTCTATGGCTACACCTTC.

This clone was detected once. CDR3 nucleotide sequence: TGTGCCAGCAGACCCGGGACTGGAGCCTCCTACGAGCAGTACTTC. Its protein product is CASRPGTGASYEQYF. V usage is TRBV6-5 and J usage is TRBJ2-7, with a tentative D call TRBD2 (6 bases). V lost 6 bases and J 0 bases, leaving 15 bases between the germline ends. Per the germline V gene, CDR1 is MNHEY and CDR2 is SVGAGI. The CDR3 sequence is 15 residues long.

The V call is TRBV14, the J call TRBJ1-4; 9 positions agree with TRBD1. CDR1 is SGHDN and CDR2 is FVKESK in the germline V gene. The CDR3 sequence is 16 residues long. Trimming removed 5 bases from V and 4 bases from J; junction bases left unmatched: 8. CDR3 region: CASSSGQGILNEKLFF. The CDR3 DNA is TGTGCCAGCAGCTCGGGACAGGGAATCCTTAATGAAAAACTGTTTTTT. Drawing the rest from reference TRBV14 and TRBJ1-4, the complete variable domain is EAGVTQFPSHSVIEKGQTVTLRCDPISGHDNLYWYRRVMGKEIKFLLHFVKESKQDESGMPNNRFLAERTGGTYSTLKVQPAELEDSGVYFCASSSGQGILNEKLFFGSGTQLSVL.

This clone came up once. This chain uses TRBV20-1 with TRBJ2-7, with a weak D call TRBD1 (6 bases). Trimming stripped 6 bases from V and 4 bases from J, with 10 bases between. Germline V gene data show CDR1 as DFQATT and CDR2 as SNEGSKA (reference sequence). This CDR3 comprises 11 residues. The CDR3 nucleotides read TGCAGTGCGTCAACAGGGTACGAGCAGTACTTC. Translated, it gives CSASTGYEQYF.

The chain carries TRBV30 and TRBJ1-1; D not resolved. The V gene lost 0 bases and the J gene lost 9 bases, with 8 bases spanning the gap. This CDR3 region has 11 residues. Germline CDR1 and CDR2: GTSNPN and SVGIG (reference sequence). This chain's CDR3 is CAWSVGGKAFF. The CDR3 region has the DNA TGTGCCTGGAGTGTAGGTGGGAAAGCTTTCTTT. Variable domain in full (rest from reference TRBV30 and TRBJ1-1): SQTIHQWPATLVQPVGSPLSLECTVEGTSNPNLYWYRQAAGRGLQLLFYSVGIGQISSEVPQNLSASRPQDRQFILSSKKLLLSDSGFYLCAWSVGGKAFFGQGTRLTVV.

This sequence joins TRBV5-6 and TRBJ1-5; D not resolved. This CDR3 is 16 amino acids long. Germline lookup yields CDR1 SGHDT and CDR2 YYEEEE. The V gene lost 1 base and the J gene lost 5 bases, with 16 bases spanning the gap. As DNA, the CDR3 is TGTGCCAGCAGCTTGACTCCCACACGTACGGATCAGCCCCAGCATTTT. Protein product: CASSLTPTRTDQPQHF. Full variable domain (rest looked up from reference TRBV5-6 and TRBJ1-5): DAGVTQSPTHLIKTRGQQVTLRCSPKSGHDTVSWYQQALGQGPQFIFQYYEEEERQRGNFPDRFSGHQFPNYSSELNVNALLLGDSALYLCASSLTPTRTDQPQHFGDGTRLSIL.

This clone was picked up one time. The CDR3 sequence: CASSLSIGGGAPNEKLFF. CDR3 bases: TGTGCCAGCAGTTTATCAATCGGAGGGGGCGCGCCTAATGAAAAACTGTTTTTT. The V gene is TRBV27, the J gene TRBJ1-4, with 7 bases matching TRBD1. Germline CDR1 MNHEY, CDR2 SMNVEV (reference sequence). The CDR3 is 18 amino acids. Losses at the gene ends were 0 bases for V and 3 bases for J; bases not matched to a gene: 10.

The chain carries TRBV5-1 and TRBJ2-7; tentatively, D is TRBD1 or TRBD2 (5 bases each). The ends were cut back, 5 bases at V and 3 bases at J, with 12 bases in the middle. Germline V gene lookup returns CDR1 SGHRS and CDR2 YFSETQ. The CDR3 is 13 residues long. This CDR3 is CASRSRERYEQYF. The CDR3 region has the DNA TGCGCCAGCAGGTCCAGGGAGCGCTACGAGCAGTACTTC. Supplemented by reference TRBV5-1 and TRBJ2-7, the full variable domain reads KAGVTQTPRYLIKTRGQQVTLSCSPISGHRSVSWYQQTPGQGLQFLFEYFSETQRNKGNFPGRFSGRQFSNSRSEMNVSTLELGDSALYLCASRSRERYEQYFGPGTRLTVT.

The CDR3 DNA reads as TGTGCCAGCAGTGGGGGGGGAGATCAGCCCCAGCATTTT. Residues: CASSGGGDQPQHF. The J gene is TRBJ1-5, the V gene TRBV7-2; a weak D match, TRBD1 (5 bases). The germline V gene encodes CDR1 SGHTA and CDR2 FQGNSA. Trimming took 6 bases from V and 5 from J, leaving 11 bases between them. CDR3 length: 13 residues.

This sequence joins TRBV4-3 and TRBJ2-2; D unclear. V lost 4 bases, J lost 5 bases, and 8 bases lay in between. This CDR3 region has 13 residues. Germline V gene sequence: CDR1 LGHNA, CDR2 YSLEER. This chain's CDR3 is CASSRSETGELFF. In nucleotides, the CDR3 is TGCGCCAGCAGCCGATCTGAGACCGGGGAGCTGTTTTTT.

The chain couples TRBV5-4 to TRBJ2-5, with 10 nucleotides matching TRBD1. The CDR3 runs to 16 residues. V shed 4 bases and J 5 bases; nucleotides not matched to a gene: 11. Germline CDR1 and CDR2: SGHNT and YYREEE (reference sequence). CDR3 nucleotides: TGTGCCAGCAGCCTGGTTGGGGACAGGGGTGGGGAGACCCAGTACTTC. Amino acid sequence: CASSLVGDRGGETQYF.

In this sample, this clone turned up a few times. This sequence joins TRBV30 and TRBJ1-5; TRBD1 might be the D (5 bases). This CDR3 region has 15 residues. CDR1 and CDR2 (germline): GTSNPN, SVGIG (reference sequence). Trimming stripped 2 bases from V and 2 bases from J, with 13 bases between. CDR3 DNA: TGTGCCTGGAGTCCCCGAGGAGGGGGCAATCAGCCCCAGCATTTT. Encoded protein: CAWSPRGGGNQPQHF.

The rearrangement uses TRBV30 and TRBJ2-7; D unresolved. V lost 4 bases and J lost 4, with 11 bases in between. The CDR3 consists of 12 residues. The germline CDR1 and CDR2 sequences are GTSNPN and SVGIG (reference sequence). The CDR3 protein is CAWKASPYEQYF. The DNA for the CDR3 is TGTGCCTGGAAGGCCTCCCCATACGAGCAGTACTTC.

The chain is built from TRBV9 and TRBJ2-3, with TRBD2 matching 7 bases. The CDR3 extends over 15 amino acids. Looked up from germline, CDR1 is SGDLS and CDR2 is YYNGEE. V was pared by 3 bases and J by 3 bases, with 7 bases of the junction left unmatched. The CDR3 sequence: CASSAAGVRTDTQYF. DNA of the CDR3: TGTGCCAGCAGCGCCGCGGGAGTACGTACAGATACGCAGTATTTT.